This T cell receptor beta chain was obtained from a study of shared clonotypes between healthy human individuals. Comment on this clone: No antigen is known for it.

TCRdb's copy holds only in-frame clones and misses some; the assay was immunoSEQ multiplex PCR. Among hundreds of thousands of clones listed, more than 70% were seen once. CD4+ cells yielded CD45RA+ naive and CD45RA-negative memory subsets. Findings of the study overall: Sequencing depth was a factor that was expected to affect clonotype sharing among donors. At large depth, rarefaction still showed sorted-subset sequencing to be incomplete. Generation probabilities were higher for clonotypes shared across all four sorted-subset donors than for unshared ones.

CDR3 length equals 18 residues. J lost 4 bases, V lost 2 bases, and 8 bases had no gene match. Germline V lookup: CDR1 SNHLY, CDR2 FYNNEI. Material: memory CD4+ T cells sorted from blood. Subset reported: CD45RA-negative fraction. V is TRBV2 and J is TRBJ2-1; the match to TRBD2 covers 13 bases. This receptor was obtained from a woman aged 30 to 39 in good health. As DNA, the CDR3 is TGTGCCAGCAGTGAATCGATTGGGACTAGCGGGAAATACAATGAGCAGTTCTTC. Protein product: CASSESIGTSGKYNEQFF. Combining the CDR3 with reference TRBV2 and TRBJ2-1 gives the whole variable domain EPEVTQTPSHQVTQMGQEVILRCVPISNHLYFYWYRQILGQKVEFLVSFYNNEISEKSEIFDDQFSVERPDGSNFTLKIRSTKLEDSAMYFCASSESIGTSGKYNEQFFGPGTRLTVL.